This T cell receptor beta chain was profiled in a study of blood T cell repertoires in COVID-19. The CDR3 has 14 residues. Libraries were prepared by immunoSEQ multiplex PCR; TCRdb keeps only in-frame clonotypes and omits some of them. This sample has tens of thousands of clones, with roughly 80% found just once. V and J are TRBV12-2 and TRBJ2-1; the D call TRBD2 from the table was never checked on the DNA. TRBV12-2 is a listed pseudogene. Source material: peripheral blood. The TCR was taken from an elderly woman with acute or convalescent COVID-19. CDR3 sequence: CASRLGRGADEQFF. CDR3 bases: TGTGCAAGTCGCTTAGGCCGGGGGGCGGATGAGCAGTTCTTC.